The present entry profiles one TCR beta chain with its context. Antigen unknown. This specimen comes from a study of T cells after yellow fever vaccination. Template switching by 5'RACE produced TCR cDNA, adding a universal primer site and UMIs. TCRdb re-analysed the 5' RACE reads in MiXCR, keeping a single row per CDR3 protein. The table records over 130,000 distinct CDR3 sequences, 7.7% of them present only once. Notes on the study in general: Among all clonotypes, a small share was observed in both CD4 and CD8 compartments.

The sequence was obtained from a man aged 30-40 years who received the YFV17D yellow fever vaccine. The sample was CD4+ T cells sorted from PBMCs, taken 5 days after the yellow fever booster vaccination.

CDR3: CASSYSFPAGPQETQYF. As DNA, the CDR3 is TGTGCCAGCAGTTACTCTTTCCCAGCGGGACCCCAAGAGACCCAGTACTTC. This chain uses TRBV6-5 with TRBJ2-5; 7 bases line up with TRBD2. The V gene's germline CDR1 is MNHEY and CDR2 SVGAGI. The CDR3 runs to 17 residues. Trimming cost V 0 bases and J 1 base; bases outside gene matches: 8.